This T cell receptor (beta chain) was recovered during a study of blood T cell repertoires in COVID-19 (dated by TCRdb to 2020 to 2021). In the study overall: Samples covering the acute and convalescent phases of COVID-19 were provided by collaborators in the United States, Italy and Spain. The repertoires were released in a freely available public database meant as a resource for research on the immune response to SARS-CoV-2. Nearly every sample came with metadata listing a de-identified subject ID, COVID-19 status, age in years and sex. Deeply sampled blood TCRbeta repertoires from subjects exposed to, actively infected with, or recovered from COVID-19 were included in the dataset. The material from the prospective study consisted of cDNA or gDNA derived from T cells, B-cell-depleted T cells, or PBMCs. The samples were drawn from the first 160 participants of the ongoing ImmuneRACE study and from 950 to 1,500 subjects provided by 6 global collaborators. Where HLA class I and class II types were available, the types were taken from metadata supplied by the sample provider, not from assay-based typing.

The full study reports these points: Clinical and demographic metadata were provided uncurated, with the amount varying by source and participant.

The collaborating institutions used their own protocols to collect whole blood in K2EDTA tubes. For TCRbeta analysis, collaborators shipped samples as frozen whole blood, isolated PBMCs, or DNA extracted from either of those sample types. V is cut back by 5 bases and J by 5 bases, with 7 bases in the junction unmatched. As encoded in the germline V gene, CDR1 is LGHNA while CDR2 is YNFKEQ. There are 14 amino acids in the CDR3, from cysteine to phenylalanine inclusive. Only the CDR3 region is kept as DNA, spanning 42 bases read in frame from base 1. TCRbeta CDR3 regions were amplified from genomic DNA by means of the immunoSEQ Assay, a bias-controlled multiplex PCR. On the study's bioinformatics: The number of nucleated cells in each sample was estimated by amplification of reference gene primers within the assay. To quantify the absolute abundance of each unique TCRbeta CDR3 rearrangement, sequence reads were collapsed and filtered. For each sample, productive Simpson clonality was calculated by taking the square root of Simpson's diversity index across productive rearrangements. Held by TCRdb, this immuneACCESS table contains in-frame sequences only and omits some clones. Under half of the omission traces to an unresolved V gene where checked; the cause of the rest is unknown. V and J calls and clone size are given by that table; D and trimming were obtained from the DNA. The sample includes tens of thousands of clones, with around 85% observed a single time. Under 6% of the sample goes to the ten largest clones.

Note on this clone: There is no known antigen for this receptor. It has no much larger one-base neighbor in the sample; base qualities were not kept.

The sequence derives from a man aged 80 or over with acute or convalescent COVID-19. The chain is encoded by TRBV4-2 joined to TRBJ2-5, with TRBD1 identical over 8 junction bases. The specimen was peripheral blood. The DNA is TGTGCCAGCAGCGAACCCAGGGGGCTGGAGACCCAGTACTTC. It specifies CASSEPRGLETQYF.